In its sample, the clone carrying this TCR beta chain was seen a few times. The antigen remains undetermined. It was via CD45RO/CCR7/CD25/CD127/CD95/CD27 that CD4+ naive, central memory, regulatory and stem cell-like memory cells were sorted. The CDR3 has 16 amino acids. Losses at the gene ends were 4 bases for V and 0 bases for J; bases not matched to a gene: 3. Germline CDR1 reads SGHTA; CDR2 reads FQGNSA. The data stem from a study of beta chain features in type 1 diabetes. Study conclusions and caveats: The study found moderately but significantly shorter TCRB CDR3s in all four CD4+ subsets of Type 1 diabetes patients. A pattern of fewer insertions and more deletions at VDJ junctions was seen in type 1 diabetes patients.

Expressed TCRB transcripts got sequenced, as all isolated RNA was reverse transcribed. About 3.57 million reads were obtained on average from naive, central memory and regulatory T cell samples. Generated by immunoSEQ multiplex PCR, the TCRdb table keeps only in-frame clones and is missing some. The repertoire includes about 160,000 clones, 6.5% to 8.5% of them detected once, and about 0.5% sits in the top ten. Sequenced material: central memory CD4+ T cells from blood. The origin of this receptor is a woman younger than 30 with type 1 diabetes. The chain joins TRBV7-2 to TRBJ2-2; 9 bases map to TRBD2. The CDR3 loop reads CASSSRLAANTGELFF. The CDR3 nucleotides are TGTGCCAGCAGCTCGAGACTAGCGGCGAACACCGGGGAGCTGTTTTTT.